This T cell receptor (beta chain) was retrieved from a study of CD8 T cells in ankylosing spondylitis. Broader study findings: Past studies reported some motif variants in reactive arthritis synovial fluid and blood. Reportedly, significant enrichment of disease-linked clones occurred in matched ankylosing spondylitis synovial fluid. In ankylosing spondylitis blood, a motif of seven to nine highly homologous TCR beta variants appeared characteristic. With a CD8+ phenotype, disease-linked clones were relatively rare in peripheral blood.

Quantitative 5'-RACE was performed with molecular barcodes, and it yielded the TCR beta libraries. A single record per CDR3 protein comes from TCRdb applying MiXCR to the 5' RACE reads. The repertoire includes around 450,000 distinct CDR3 sequences, roughly 26% of them detected once, and 0.89% sits in the top ten. The table lists this clonotype with many counts. Its antigen is not known. Germline V gene lookup returns CDR1 SGHRS and CDR2 YFSETQ. V shed 1 base, J shed 5 bases, and the junction held 5 bases outside the gene matches. CDR3 length equals 14 residues. The chain carries TRBV5-1 and TRBJ1-1; 7 bases match TRBD1. Specimen: blood, either unsorted or a sorted T cell fraction (not recorded which). This clonotype was obtained from a male donor with ankylosing spondylitis. Here the CDR3 reads CASSLQGGRTEAFF. DNA of the CDR3: TGCGCCAGCAGCTTGCAGGGGGGAAGGACTGAAGCTTTCTTT.